Detailed here is one T cell receptor (beta chain). Sample-barcoded 5' priming and a J-beta primer mix drove a second PCR of roughly 7 to 11 cycles. TCRdb independently ran MiXCR on the 5' RACE reads; one entry per CDR3 protein. The table lists some 940,000 distinct CDR3 sequences, approximately 32% of them singletons. V was clipped by 2 bases and J by 6 bases, with 8 bases between them. This CDR3 comprises 13 residues. CDR1 is LNHDA, CDR2 SQIVND, per germline (reference sequence). The source of the sample is a study of blood T cells in healthy people across ages. Another study also made use of these data, one on T cells of mothers and their children.

The specimen sequenced was blood. The chain is built from TRBV19 and TRBJ1-5; no clear D. The sequence derives from a woman aged 40 to 55 in good health. The CDR3 sequence is CASSISVGQPQHF. CDR3 nucleotides: TGTGCCAGTAGTATATCGGTGGGTCAGCCCCAGCATTTT.